The 30 T cell receptor beta chains below come from one sample, sequenced in a study of PD-1 blockade in classical Hodgkin lymphoma. Time point here: cycle 4 day 1 (C4D1), after 6 weeks of nivolumab. Brentuximab vedotin exposure varied among the patients, all of whom had relapsed after autologous stem cell transplantation. Produced via immunoSEQ multiplex PCR; TCRdb's table is partial and in-frame only. This table has more than 85,000 clones, roughly nine tenths appearing once. The input for sequencing was peripheral blood mononuclear cells (PBMCs), taken before the fourth cycle of nivolumab. These receptors all come from a human donor with classical Hodgkin lymphoma.

Only a few counts were recorded for this clone. The chain links TRBV12-1 to TRBJ1-2; the DNA was not used to check the table's D call, TRBD1. TRBV12-1 is marked as a pseudogene. The CDR3 is made up of 15 amino acids. This CDR3 is CASSFMGQGMYGYTF. The CDR3 DNA is TGTGCCAGCAGCTTTATGGGACAGGGGATGTATGGCTACACCTTC.

This chain links TRBV27 with TRBJ1-5, with D tentatively TRBD1 (6 bases). There are 14 residues in the CDR3. Germline CDR1 MNHEY, CDR2 SMNVEV (reference sequence). V was clipped by 5 bases and J by 1 base, with 9 bases between them. Here the CDR3 DNA reads TGTGCCAGCAGTCAGGGGTGGAGCAATCAGCCCCAGCATTTT. Its translation: CASSQGWSNQPQHF.

The genes are TRBV29-1 and TRBJ1-4, with 8 bases lining up with TRBD1. CDR3 length: 15 amino acids. CDR1 is SQVTM, CDR2 ANQGSEA, per germline. J was trimmed by 8 bases and V by 1 base; bases with no gene match: 9. CDR3 amino acids: CSVEVHGQGGEKLFF. CDR3 bases: TGCAGCGTTGAAGTCCACGGACAGGGAGGGGAAAAACTGTTTTTT.

This clone occurred once. The chain uses TRBV5-1 and TRBJ2-1; D perhaps matches TRBD2 (6 bases). The V end lost 4 bases, the J end lost 4 bases, and 18 bases lay between the germline ends. Looked up from germline, CDR1 is SGHRS and CDR2 is YFSETQ. The CDR3 totals 16 residues. This CDR3 is CASSPNPGLVYNEQFF. The CDR3 nucleotides are TGCGCCAGCAGCCCGAATCCGGGACTGGTTTACAATGAGCAGTTCTTC.

This chain uses TRBV25-1 with TRBJ2-7; D is perhaps TRBD2 (5 bases). This CDR3 has 14 residues. Germline V gene data show CDR1 as MGHDK and CDR2 as SYGVNS. V gave up 1 base and J gave up 3 bases, with 10 bases separating them. CDR3 region: CASSESGRHYEQYF. Here the CDR3 DNA reads TGTGCCAGCAGTGAATCGGGAAGACACTACGAGCAGTACTTC.

This chain links TRBV18 with TRBJ1-1; D not certain. This CDR3 contains 17 residues. Germline V lookup: CDR1 KGHSH, CDR2 LQKENI. Trimming shortened V by 2 bases and J by 0 bases, and 16 bases separated the two germline ends. The CDR3 reads CASSPNRQSFVNTEAFF. The CDR3 nucleotides are TGTGCCAGCTCACCAAACCGGCAGTCCTTCGTGAACACTGAAGCTTTCTTT.

The rearrangement links TRBV14 to TRBJ1-3; D might be TRBD1 (5 bases). This CDR3 is 16 amino acids long. Deletions cut 1 base from V and 2 bases from J, with 12 bases between. CDR1 SGHDN and CDR2 FVKESK come from the germline V gene. CDR3 DNA: TGTGCCAGCAGCCAAGTCCCTCGCAGGGCTGGAAACACCATATATTTT. This sequence encodes CASSQVPRRAGNTIYF.

The chain links TRBV19 to TRBJ2-3; possibly TRBD1 for D (6 bases). Germline CDR1 reads LNHDA; CDR2 reads SQIVND (reference sequence). Trimming left V 10 bases short and J 4 bases short, with 21 bases between. CDR3 size: 15 residues. Here the CDR3 DNA reads TGTGCCACCTCACCGGGAAGGACAGTGGCAGATACGCAGTATTTT. Encoded protein: CATSPGRTVADTQYF.

This sequence joins TRBV5-4 and TRBJ1-1, with unresolved D. Germline-derived CDR1 and CDR2 are SGHNT and YYREEE (reference sequence). Between the trimmed V and J ends, which lost 3 bases and 0 bases, there was a span of 15 bases. The CDR3 extends over 16 amino acids. In DNA, the CDR3 is TGTGCCAGCAGCTGGAGTCCAGGAGGACTGAACACTGAAGCTTTCTTT. This encodes CASSWSPGGLNTEAFF.

V is TRBV27 and J is TRBJ2-3, with D perhaps TRBD2 (6 bases). Germline V gene lookup returns CDR1 MNHEY and CDR2 SMNVEV (reference sequence). Deletions cut 5 bases from V and 2 bases from J, with 8 bases between. The CDR3 runs to 13 residues. Here the CDR3 DNA reads TGTGCCAGCAGTGGGACTCCCACAGATACGCAGTATTTT. Amino acid sequence: CASSGTPTDTQYF.

The chain is built from TRBV29-1 and TRBJ1-4, with a weak D call TRBD1 (5 bases). The CDR3 sequence is 13 residues long. Germline CDR1 reads SQVTM; CDR2 reads ANQGSEA. V gave up 5 bases and J gave up 5 bases, with 12 bases separating them. In DNA form, the CDR3 reads TGCAGCGTTCGGGGGACGGCCAATGAAAAACTGTTTTTT. Its protein is CSVRGTANEKLFF. The full variable domain, with the rest looked up from reference TRBV29-1 and TRBJ1-4, is SAVISQKPSRDICQRGTSLTIQCQVDSQVTMMFWYRQQPGQSLTLIATANQGSEATYESGFVIDKFPISRPNLTFSTLTVSNMSPEDSSIYLCSVRGTANEKLFFGSGTQLSVL.

The rearrangement links TRBV9 to TRBJ2-1; 9 bases fit TRBD1. This CDR3 spans 16 amino acids. The germline gives CDR1 SGDLS, CDR2 YYNGEE. J gave up 8 bases and V 1 base, and 10 bases lay outside the gene matches. The CDR3 loop is CASSVQGQGVVDEQFF. CDR3 sequence (DNA): TGTGCCAGCAGCGTACAGGGACAGGGAGTCGTTGATGAGCAGTTCTTC.

About this clone itself: Distinct nucleotide sequences in the sample also encode this CDR3. The genes are TRBV27 and TRBJ2-1; D remains unclear. The CDR3 has 12 amino acids. Germline values: CDR1 MNHEY, CDR2 SMNVEV (reference sequence). Trimming cost V 5 bases and J 3 bases, with 5 bases left between them. In DNA form, the CDR3 reads TGTGCCAGCAGTCTAAACTACAATGAGCAGTTCTTC. Translating it yields CASSLNYNEQFF.

The chain joins TRBV30 to TRBJ2-3; D unclear. Per germline, CDR1 GTSNPN and CDR2 SVGIG (reference sequence). V lost 2 bases, J lost 0 bases, and 9 bases lay in between. The CDR3 contains 14 residues. CDR3 sequence (DNA): TGTGCCTGGAGTTATAGCTCTAGCACAGATACGCAGTATTTT. It encodes CAWSYSSSTDTQYF.

V and J are TRBV4-1 and TRBJ1-4, with D possibly matching TRBD1 (6 bases). V lost 6 bases and J lost 12, with 23 bases in between. The germline CDR1 and CDR2 sequences are MGHRA and YSYEKL. The CDR3 is 15 residues long. The CDR3 DNA reads TGCGCCAGCAGTCGGGGGGCCTCTCAGATGGGGGAACTGTTTTTT. It translates to CASSRGASQMGELFF.

The rearrangement links TRBV5-1 to TRBJ1-2; D is possibly TRBD1 (5 bases). CDR1 is SGHRS and CDR2 is YFSETQ in the germline V gene. The CDR3 covers 14 residues. The germline V and J ends were trimmed by 3 bases and 4 bases, with 13 bases remaining between them. The chain's CDR3 is CASSSDLGVYGYTF. The CDR3 DNA sequence: TGCGCCAGCAGCTCCGACTTAGGGGTCTATGGCTACACCTTC.

V and J are TRBV2 and TRBJ2-7; no reliable D call. The CDR3 is made up of 16 amino acids. CDR1 is SNHLY, CDR2 FYNNEI, per germline. The V gene lost 2 bases and the J gene lost 0 bases, with 14 bases spanning the gap. CDR3 protein: CASSEPQPSLSYEQYF. In nucleotides, the CDR3 is TGTGCCAGCAGTGAACCCCAACCCTCCCTCTCCTACGAGCAGTACTTC. Supplemented by reference TRBV2 and TRBJ2-7, the full variable domain reads EPEVTQTPSHQVTQMGQEVILRCVPISNHLYFYWYRQILGQKVEFLVSFYNNEISEKSEIFDDQFSVERPDGSNFTLKIRSTKLEDSAMYFCASSEPQPSLSYEQYFGPGTRLTVT.

The chain has TRBV4-3 and TRBJ2-1; D remains unclear. CDR1 is LGHNA and CDR2 is YSLEER in the germline V gene. The germline V and J ends were trimmed by 0 bases and 0 bases, with 12 bases remaining between them. The CDR3 spans 17 residues. The CDR3 nucleotides are TGCGCCAGCAGCCAAGATGGGCGGCTTAGCTCCTACAATGAGCAGTTCTTC. Amino acid sequence: CASSQDGRLSSYNEQFF.

V usage is TRBV27 and J usage is TRBJ1-5, with 10 bases fitting TRBD1. Unmatched junction bases numbered 2, after V lost 0 bases and J lost 0 bases. This CDR3 is 17 amino acids long. Germline V gene lookup returns CDR1 MNHEY and CDR2 SMNVEV (reference sequence). CDR3 nucleotide sequence: TGTGCCAGCAGTTTATCCAGACAGGGGGCTAGCAATCAGCCCCAGCATTTT. This codes for CASSLSRQGASNQPQHF.

This clone was counted between two and nine times. The chain joins TRBV2 to TRBJ1-5; TRBD1 is a possible D gene (5 bases). V was trimmed by 8 bases and J by 9 bases, leaving 17 bases between them. The germline V gene encodes CDR1 SNHLY and CDR2 FYNNEI. The CDR3 contains 13 residues. CDR3 sequence reads: CASDKTGIVPQHF. In nucleotides, the CDR3 is TGTGCCAGCGATAAAACAGGTATCGTGCCCCAGCATTTT. The full variable domain, rest sourced from reference TRBV2 and TRBJ1-5, is EPEVTQTPSHQVTQMGQEVILRCVPISNHLYFYWYRQILGQKVEFLVSFYNNEISEKSEIFDDQFSVERPDGSNFTLKIRSTKLEDSAMYFCASDKTGIVPQHFGDGTRLSIL.

V and J are TRBV7-2 and TRBJ1-4; D is possibly TRBD1 (5 bases). With 5 bases removed from V and 3 bases from J, the gap between germline ends came to 16 bases. CDR1 and CDR2 (germline): SGHTA, FQGNSA. This CDR3 region has 16 residues. The chain's CDR3 is CASSPTPGSANEKLFF. In DNA, the CDR3 is TGTGCCAGCAGCCCTACTCCAGGGTCGGCTAATGAAAAACTGTTTTTT.

V usage is TRBV27 and J usage is TRBJ1-2; tentative D call: TRBD1 (5 bases). Between the trimmed V and J ends, which lost 3 bases and 7 bases, there was a span of 15 bases. Germline V gene lookup returns CDR1 MNHEY and CDR2 SMNVEV (reference sequence). CDR3 length: 14 residues. The CDR3 sequence: CASSFRGAGTGYTF. CDR3 DNA: TGTGCCAGCAGTTTTCGGGGCGCAGGGACTGGCTACACCTTC.

This chain links TRBV18 with TRBJ2-3, with 8 bases lining up with TRBD2. Germline V gene data show CDR1 as KGHSH and CDR2 as LQKENI. The CDR3 sequence is 14 residues long. V trimming: 3 bases; J trimming: 4 bases; junction bases outside the gene matches: 3. CDR3: CASSPQAGADTQYF. As DNA, the CDR3 is TGTGCCAGCTCACCCCAAGCGGGAGCAGATACGCAGTATTTT.

V usage is TRBV5-1 and J usage is TRBJ2-3; tentatively, D is TRBD1 or TRBD2 (6 bases each). V was pared by 2 bases and J by 4 bases, with 14 bases between. CDR1 and CDR2 (germline): SGHRS, YFSETQ. The CDR3 totals 15 residues. CDR3 residues: CASSLLGGSADTQYF. CDR3 nucleotides: TGCGCCAGCAGCTTACTAGGGGGGAGTGCAGATACGCAGTATTTT.

The rearrangement links TRBV19 to TRBJ1-1; unclear D gene. The CDR3 consists of 16 residues. V dropped 6 bases and J dropped 0 bases, with 17 bases sitting between them. CDR1 and CDR2 (germline): LNHDA, SQIVND (reference sequence). CDR3 sequence: CASRNLGSPMNTEAFF. The CDR3 region has the DNA TGTGCCAGTAGAAATTTGGGGTCCCCAATGAACACTGAAGCTTTCTTT.

The chain recombines TRBV7-9 with TRBJ2-5, with unresolved D. The ends were cut back, 9 bases at V and 7 bases at J, with 12 bases in the middle. Germline assignment: CDR1 SEHNR and CDR2 FQNEAQ (reference sequence). The CDR3 extends over 11 amino acids. CDR3 in DNA: TGTGCCAGAGGGCGTTTCGGGACCCAGTACTTC. Translation: CARGRFGTQYF.

This clone has only one observation. The CDR3 loop reads CASSLAAGISYEQYF. In nucleotides, the CDR3 is TGTGCCAGCAGCTTAGCCGCAGGGATCTCCTACGAGCAGTACTTC. The chain carries TRBV11-2 and TRBJ2-7; a weak D match, TRBD1 (5 bases). This CDR3 region has 15 residues. Trimming took off 1 base at V and 0 bases at J, with 10 bases between the two ends. Germline V gene sequence: CDR1 SGHAT, CDR2 FQNNGV.

The rearrangement joins TRBV6-5 to TRBJ1-3, with 8 bases that match TRBD1. The CDR3 is 16 amino acids. The germline CDR1 and CDR2 sequences are MNHEY and SVGAGI. Trimming at V came to 1 base and at J to 3 bases, leaving 5 bases not matched to a gene. The CDR3 nucleotides are TGTGCCAGCAGTTACTATCAGGGGGCCAGTGGAAACACCATATATTTT. Translation gives CASSYYQGASGNTIYF.

The chain recombines TRBV4-3 with TRBJ2-1; D is ambiguous. This CDR3 is 12 amino acids long. V gave up 1 base and J gave up 5 bases, with 3 bases separating them. From germline, CDR1 is LGHNA and CDR2 YSLEER. The CDR3 sequence is CASSQAHNEQFF. For the CDR3, the DNA is TGCGCCAGCAGCCAAGCTCACAATGAGCAGTTCTTC.

DNA for the CDR3: TGTGCCAGCAGCTTAGAAAGAGGGCTTGAAGAGCAGTACTTC. Translation gives CASSLERGLEEQYF. This chain uses TRBV7-6 with TRBJ2-7; the D gene is possibly TRBD2 (5 bases). CDR1 and CDR2 from the germline V gene are SGHVS and FNYEAQ. V shed 1 base and J shed 7 bases, with 14 bases lying between them. The CDR3 has 14 residues.